This T cell receptor beta chain was obtained from a study of T cell responses to AZD1222 COVID-19 vaccine. Overall study findings and caveats: It should be noted that donors were predominantly white British and more often female, and clonal diversity was possibly underestimated.

The protocol was immunoSEQ multiplex PCR, while the TCRdb copy is restricted to in-frame clones and leaves out a portion. Among more than 95,000 clones, around nine tenths were seen once, and the ten largest hold approximately 7.9%. On this clone: As yet, its antigen is unknown.

Germline CDR1 and CDR2: MRHNA and SNTAGT. This CDR3 spans 15 amino acids. Trimming stripped 7 bases from V and 0 bases from J, with 10 bases between. The chain carries TRBV6-4 and TRBJ1-6; D gene unclear. The clonotype comes from an adult in good health. The material sequenced was peripheral blood, taken on day 0 of AZD1222 vaccination. The CDR3 nucleotides are TGTGCCAGCACCGATGATGGCTCCTATAATTCACCCCTCCACTTT. This encodes CASTDDGSYNSPLHF.